This TCR beta chain comes out of a study of blood T cell repertoires in COVID-19. Study information: Researchers got acute and convalescent COVID-19 samples from the United States, Italy and Spain. PBMCs, B-cell-depleted T cells, or T cells provided the cDNA or gDNA that made up the material.

Source study methods: Amplifying reference gene primers gave estimates of nucleated cell counts. TCRdb keeps only in-frame clones here, not all; method: immunoSEQ multiplex PCR. V and J calls and clone size come straight from that table; D and trimming were deduced from the DNA. The data show roughly 200,000 clones, with 87% seen just once and about 22% held by the top ten. V was pared by 6 bases and J by 1 base, with 10 bases between. Germline CDR1 SGHKS, CDR2 YYEKEE (reference sequence). The CDR3 contains 13 residues. The source of this sequence is a man in his sixties with active or convalescent COVID-19. The sequencing input was peripheral blood. The chain is built from TRBV5-5 and TRBJ1-1, with D possibly matching TRBD1 (6 bases). CDR3 in DNA: TGTGCCAGCAACTTACAGGGGAACACTGAAGCTTTCTTT. The encoded protein is CASNLQGNTEAFF.